The 26 T cell receptor beta chains listed next were all sequenced from one sample in a study of lymphopenia after photon versus proton radiotherapy (dated 2019 in TCRdb). Library preparation used the immunoSEQ multiplex PCR assay. TCRdb took this table from immuneACCESS and kept in-frame rearrangements with V and J called. Such tables lack part of the clones; where checked against another copy, unresolved V genes explain under half of the gap, and the rest is unexplained. A total of around 23,000 clones appear in this sample, approximately 91% of them only once. The top ten clones comprise 7.5% to 9.5% of the sample. Sequencing was performed on peripheral blood, taken from a patient treated with proton-based radiotherapy. Receptors originate from a woman between 70 and 85 years old with pancreatic cancer. Some clones in this sample may be carry-over from other donors' samples.

This clone was seen just once. The chain employs TRBV6-5 and TRBJ2-7, with TRBD2 as a possible D gene (5 bases). This CDR3 contains 14 residues. Germline CDR1 and CDR2: MNHEY and SVGAGI. V lost 6 bases and J lost 1, with 13 bases in between. The CDR3 protein is CASSEAGISYEQYF. Here the CDR3 DNA reads TGTGCCAGCAGCGAGGCCGGGATTTCCTACGAGCAGTACTTC.

This clone was seen just once. This chain links TRBV6-1 with TRBJ1-6; D is undetermined. Between the trimmed V and J ends, which lost 6 bases and 3 bases, there was a span of 3 bases. Germline V gene lookup returns CDR1 MNHNS and CDR2 SASEGT. The CDR3 has 12 amino acids. CDR3: CASRLYNSPLHF. DNA of the CDR3: TGTGCCAGCAGGCTCTATAATTCACCCCTCCACTTT.

The gene calls are TRBV10-3 and TRBJ2-3; 12 bases are shared with TRBD2. V lost 7 bases and J lost 0; bases outside the gene matches: 17. CDR1 and CDR2 (germline): ENHRY, SYGVKD. The CDR3 covers 20 residues. The CDR3 nucleotides read TGTGCCATCACCGAAAAGAGACTAGCGGGAGAAGGTGGTAGCACAGATACGCAGTATTTT. This gives the protein CAITEKRLAGEGGSTDTQYF.

This chain uses TRBV30 with TRBJ1-5, with 8 bases identical to TRBD1. The junction had 3 bases not matched to a gene; V was cut back by 6 bases and J by 5 bases. This CDR3 region has 12 residues. From germline, CDR1 is GTSNPN and CDR2 SVGIG (reference sequence). This CDR3 is CACGQGDQPQHF. The CDR3 DNA sequence: TGTGCCTGTGGACAGGGCGATCAGCCCCAGCATTTT.

The chain links TRBV7-3 to TRBJ2-7; D might be TRBD2 (6 bases). CDR1 and CDR2 from the germline V gene are SGHTA and FQGTGA. The V and J ends lost 3 bases and 5 bases respectively, with 14 bases between them. The CDR3 length is 14 residues. CDR3 nucleotide sequence: TGTGCCAGCAGCTTGGCATCTTGGGGGGACGAGCAGTACTTC. It is translated as CASSLASWGDEQYF. The whole variable domain, remainder taken from reference TRBV7-3 and TRBJ2-7, is GAGVSQTPSNKVTEKGKYVELRCDPISGHTALYWYRQSLGQGPEFLIYFQGTGAADDSGLPNDRFFAVRPEGSVSTLKIQRTERGDSAVYLCASSLASWGDEQYFGPGTRLTVT.

The chain couples TRBV29-1 to TRBJ2-1; no definite D call. Deletions cut 6 bases from V and 1 base from J, with 10 bases between. This CDR3 has 13 residues. CDR1 and CDR2 (germline): SQVTM, ANQGSEA. The CDR3 spells CSVHGRSYNEQFF. The CDR3, as DNA: TGCAGCGTCCACGGACGGTCCTACAATGAGCAGTTCTTC.

The J gene is TRBJ2-3, the V gene TRBV5-4; 7 nucleotides agree with TRBD2. This CDR3 comprises 13 residues. Germline V gene sequence: CDR1 SGHNT, CDR2 YYREEE (reference sequence). V lost 6 bases to trimming and J lost 4 bases; unmatched junction nucleotides: 5. The chain's CDR3 is CASTPSGADTQYF. In DNA form, the CDR3 reads TGTGCCAGCACCCCTAGCGGAGCAGATACGCAGTATTTT.

The V gene is TRBV5-1, the J gene TRBJ1-1; a weak D match, TRBD1 (6 bases). Germline-derived CDR1 and CDR2 are SGHRS and YFSETQ. The V end was cut by 5 bases, the J end by 4 bases, with 12 bases between. CDR3 size: 13 residues. The chain's CDR3 is CASSRTQGTEAFF. Here the CDR3 DNA reads TGCGCCAGCAGTAGAACACAGGGCACTGAAGCTTTCTTT.

The sample holds one count of this clone. This chain links TRBV10-2 with TRBJ2-3, with D perhaps TRBD1 (5 bases). The CDR3 consists of 12 residues. V lost 7 bases and J 5 bases, leaving 10 bases between the germline ends. Germline lookup yields CDR1 WSHSY and CDR2 SAAADI. The CDR3 DNA follows: TGCGCCAGCACCCAAGGGGTAGATACGCAGTATTTT. Protein: CASTQGVDTQYF.

This clone came up once. The V call is TRBV19, the J call TRBJ1-2; the D is unclear. V lost 5 bases, J lost 7 bases, and 20 bases lay in between. Germline V gene sequence: CDR1 LNHDA, CDR2 SQIVND (reference sequence). The CDR3 extends over 15 amino acids. CDR3 nucleotides: TGTGCCAGTAGTCGCTTAGAGGATAGGTCGGGTGGCTACACCTTC. Encoded protein: CASSRLEDRSGGYTF.

The chain recombines TRBV6-4 with TRBJ2-2; 8 bases are shared with TRBD2. Germline CDR1 reads MRHNA; CDR2 reads SNTAGT. Germline trimming cut 6 bases from V and 4 bases from J; bases unmatched to any gene: 7. This CDR3 is built from 15 residues. The CDR3 region is CASSPGGKATGELFF. In DNA form, the CDR3 reads TGTGCCAGCAGCCCGGGGGGGAAAGCCACCGGGGAGCTGTTTTTT.

The chain links TRBV28 to TRBJ2-7, with D tentatively TRBD2 (6 bases). The V gene lost 1 base and the J gene lost 2 bases, with 12 bases spanning the gap. Germline lookup yields CDR1 MDHEN and CDR2 SYDVKM. CDR3 length equals 15 residues. The CDR3 spells CASSLSAGTTYEQYF. The CDR3 region has the DNA TGTGCCAGCAGTTTATCGGCGGGAACGACCTACGAGCAGTACTTC.

The V and J genes are TRBV10-2 and TRBJ2-5; 8 bases are shared with TRBD2. The V gene's germline CDR1 is WSHSY and CDR2 SAAADI. V dropped 6 bases and J dropped 4; count of bases not matched to a gene: 10. The CDR3 runs 15 residues. This chain's CDR3 is CASRYRAGGVETQYF. CDR3 DNA: TGCGCCAGCAGGTACCGTGCGGGAGGAGTAGAGACCCAGTACTTC.

The V call is TRBV27, the J call TRBJ1-5, with 8 bases matching TRBD1. J gave up 4 bases and V 5 bases, and 4 bases lay outside the gene matches. Germline assignment: CDR1 MNHEY and CDR2 SMNVEV (reference sequence). The CDR3 extends over 14 amino acids. The CDR3 DNA reads as TGTGCCAGCAGTACAGGGGGTCTAAATCAGCCCCAGCATTTT. It encodes CASSTGGLNQPQHF.

The chain recombines TRBV18 with TRBJ1-3, with D hard to call. Trimming removed 0 bases from V and 0 bases from J, with 6 bases in between. The CDR3 totals 15 residues. CDR1 is KGHSH and CDR2 is LQKENI in the germline V gene. The CDR3 sequence is CASSPPSISGNTIYF. In DNA form, the CDR3 reads TGTGCCAGCTCACCACCAAGTATCTCTGGAAACACCATATATTTT.

This sequence joins TRBV9 and TRBJ2-3, with TRBD1 identical over 7 bases. This CDR3 has 16 amino acids. V lost 6 bases, J lost 2 bases, and 12 bases stayed unmatched. Germline values: CDR1 SGDLS, CDR2 YYNGEE. The CDR3 loop is CASTGRQGSNTDTQYF. The CDR3 nucleotides read TGTGCCAGCACCGGCCGACAGGGCTCCAACACAGATACGCAGTATTTT.

V is TRBV19 and J is TRBJ1-2, with 7 bases lining up with TRBD1. V dropped 5 bases and J dropped 4; count of bases not matched to a gene: 10. This CDR3 contains 15 residues. Looked up from germline, CDR1 is LNHDA and CDR2 is SQIVND (reference sequence). CDR3 bases: TGTGCCAGTAGTTCTTCCGGGACAGTGAGCTATGGCTACACCTTC. It codes for CASSSSGTVSYGYTF. Based on the CDR3 plus reference TRBV19 and TRBJ1-2, the full variable domain is DGGITQSPKYLFRKEGQNVTLSCEQNLNHDAMYWYRQDPGQGLRLIYYSQIVNDFQKGDIAEGYSVSREKKESFPLTVTSAQKNPTAFYLCASSSSGTVSYGYTFGSGTRLTVV.

The chain has TRBV15 and TRBJ2-7; D perhaps matches TRBD1 (6 bases). The CDR3 has 15 residues. Trimming removed 0 bases at V and 1 base at J, with 10 bases between. Germline-derived CDR1 and CDR2 are LNHNV and YYDKDF (reference sequence). The CDR3, as DNA: TGTGCCACCAGCAGAGAGCAGGGGCTGTCCTACGAGCAGTACTTC. It codes for CATSREQGLSYEQYF.

This sequence joins TRBV28 and TRBJ2-7, with D hard to call. V lost 2 bases and J 0 bases, leaving 8 bases between the germline ends. Germline V CDR1 and CDR2: MDHEN, SYDVKM. This CDR3 has 14 amino acids. The CDR3 loop is CASSLPGSSYEQYF. The CDR3 DNA sequence: TGTGCCAGCAGTTTACCAGGATCCTCCTACGAGCAGTACTTC. The whole variable domain, filled in from reference TRBV28 and TRBJ2-7, reads DVKVTQSSRYLVKRTGEKVFLECVQDMDHENMFWYRQDPGLGLRLIYFSYDVKMKEKGDIPEGYSVSREKKERFSLILESASTNQTSMYLCASSLPGSSYEQYFGPGTRLTVT.

The rearrangement uses TRBV28 and TRBJ1-2, with D unclear. V was shortened by 7 bases and J by 3 bases, with 15 bases between the two germline ends. Germline CDR1 is MDHEN and CDR2 is SYDVKM. The CDR3 sequence is 14 residues long. CDR3 in amino acids: CASTTPLVYYGYTF. The CDR3 nucleotides read TGTGCCAGCACCACTCCCCTAGTTTACTATGGCTACACCTTC.

The chain couples TRBV27 to TRBJ2-3; 13 nucleotides match TRBD2. V was clipped by 3 bases and J by 14 bases; unmatched bases: 5. CDR1 and CDR2 from the germline V gene are MNHEY and SMNVEV (reference sequence). This CDR3 spans 13 amino acids. The CDR3, as DNA: TGTGCCAGCAGTTTGGGACTAGCGGGAACGAGGTATTTT. Protein product: CASSLGLAGTRYF.

This clone has just a few counts. CDR3 protein: CASSFRIGGARNYSYGYTF. As DNA, the CDR3 is TGTGCCAGCAGTTTTAGGATTGGCGGGGCGCGAAATTATTCCTATGGCTACACCTTC. The chain recombines TRBV27 with TRBJ1-2, with D possibly TRBD1 on 5 matching bases. CDR3 length: 19 amino acids. V lost 3 bases, J lost 4 bases, and 27 bases lay in between. Germline values: CDR1 MNHEY, CDR2 SMNVEV (reference sequence).

J is TRBJ1-5 and V is TRBV28; TRBD1 might be the D (6 bases). The CDR3 has 15 amino acids. Germline V lookup: CDR1 MDHEN, CDR2 SYDVKM. V lost 6 bases and J 1 base, leaving 13 bases between the germline ends. The CDR3 spells CASREQGRSNQPQHF. The CDR3 DNA follows: TGTGCCAGCAGGGAACAGGGTCGGAGCAATCAGCCCCAGCATTTT.

J is TRBJ2-1 and V is TRBV7-3; D possibly uses TRBD1 or TRBD2 (5 bases each). Per the germline V gene, CDR1 is SGHTA and CDR2 is FQGTGA. The CDR3 sequence is 13 residues long. The V gene lost 5 bases and the J gene lost 8 bases, with 13 bases spanning the gap. CDR3 coding DNA: TGTGCCAGCAGCATGGGACCAGCCTATGAGCAGTTCTTC. Protein: CASSMGPAYEQFF.

The V call is TRBV6-5, the J call TRBJ2-3; D remains unclear. CDR1 is MNHEY and CDR2 is SVGAGI in the germline V gene. The CDR3 consists of 13 residues. Trimming took 0 bases from V and 5 from J, leaving 6 bases between them. The CDR3 DNA reads TGTGCCAGCAGTTACTCCCTTGGAGATACGCAGTATTTT. This encodes CASSYSLGDTQYF.

The V and J genes are TRBV5-1 and TRBJ2-5, with 10 bases aligning to TRBD1. J was trimmed by 5 bases and V by 0 bases; bases with no gene match: 4. The CDR3 has 15 residues. Per germline, CDR1 SGHRS and CDR2 YFSETQ. The CDR3 loop is CASSLATGQGETQYF. CDR3 sequence (DNA): TGCGCCAGCAGCTTGGCCACGGGACAGGGGGAGACCCAGTACTTC.